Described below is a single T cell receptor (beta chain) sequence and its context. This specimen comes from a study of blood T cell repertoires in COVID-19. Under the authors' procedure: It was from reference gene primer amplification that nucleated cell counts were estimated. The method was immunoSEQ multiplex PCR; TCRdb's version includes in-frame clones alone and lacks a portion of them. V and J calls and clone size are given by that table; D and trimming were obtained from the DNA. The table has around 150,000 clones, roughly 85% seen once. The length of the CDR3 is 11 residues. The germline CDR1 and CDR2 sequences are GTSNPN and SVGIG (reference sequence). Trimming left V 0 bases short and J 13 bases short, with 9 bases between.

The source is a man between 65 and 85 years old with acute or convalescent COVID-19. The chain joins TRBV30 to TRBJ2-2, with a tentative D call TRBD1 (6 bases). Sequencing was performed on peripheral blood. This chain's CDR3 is CAWSVGAGLFF. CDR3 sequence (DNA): TGTGCCTGGAGTGTGGGGGCGGGGCTGTTTTTT.